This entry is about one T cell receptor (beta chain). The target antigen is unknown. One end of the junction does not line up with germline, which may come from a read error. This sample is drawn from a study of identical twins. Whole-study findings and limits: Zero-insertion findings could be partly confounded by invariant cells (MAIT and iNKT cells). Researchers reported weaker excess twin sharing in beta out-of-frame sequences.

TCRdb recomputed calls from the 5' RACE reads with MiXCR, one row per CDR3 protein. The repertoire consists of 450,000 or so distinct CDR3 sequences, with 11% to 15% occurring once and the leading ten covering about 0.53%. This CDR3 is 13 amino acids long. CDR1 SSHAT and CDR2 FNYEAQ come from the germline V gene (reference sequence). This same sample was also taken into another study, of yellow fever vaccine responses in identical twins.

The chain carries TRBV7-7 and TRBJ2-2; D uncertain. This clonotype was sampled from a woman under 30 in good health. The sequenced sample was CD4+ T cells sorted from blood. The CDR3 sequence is CASSSGENGELFF. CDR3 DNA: TGTGCTAGCAGCTCGGGCGAGAACGGGGAGCTGTTTTTT.